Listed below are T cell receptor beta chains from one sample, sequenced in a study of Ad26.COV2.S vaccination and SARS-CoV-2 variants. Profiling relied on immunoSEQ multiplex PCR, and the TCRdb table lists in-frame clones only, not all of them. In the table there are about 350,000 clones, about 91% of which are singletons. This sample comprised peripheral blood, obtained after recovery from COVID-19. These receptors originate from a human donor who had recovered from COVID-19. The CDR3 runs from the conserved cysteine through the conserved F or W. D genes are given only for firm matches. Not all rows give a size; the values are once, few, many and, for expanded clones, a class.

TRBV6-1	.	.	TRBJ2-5	TGTGCCAGCAGCCCGCAAGAGACCCAGTACTTC	CASSPQETQYF
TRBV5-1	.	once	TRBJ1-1	TGCGCCAGCAGGCATAACACTGAAGCTTTCTTT	CASRHNTEAFF
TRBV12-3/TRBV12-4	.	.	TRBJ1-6	TGTGCCAGCAAAGAGGGTAATTCACCCCTCCACTTT	CASKEGNSPLHF
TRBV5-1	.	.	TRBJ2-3	TGCGCCAGCAGCGGGGGGCGCGGTAGCACAGATACGCAGTATTTT	CASSGGRGSTDTQYF
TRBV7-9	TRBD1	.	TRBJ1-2	TGTGCCAGCAGCTTAGACAACAGGGGAAGGTTTCATGGCTACACCTTC	CASSLDNRGRFHGYTF
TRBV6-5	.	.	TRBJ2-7	TGTGCCAGCTGGACTGACGGATACTCCTACGAGCAGTACTTC	CASWTDGYSYEQYF
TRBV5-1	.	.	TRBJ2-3	TGCGCCAGCAGCTTGGGAGGCGTACAGACAGATACGCAGTATTTT	CASSLGGVQTDTQYF
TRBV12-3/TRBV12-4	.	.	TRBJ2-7	TGTGCCAGCAGTTCAGCCTACGAGCAGTACTTC	CASSSAYEQYF
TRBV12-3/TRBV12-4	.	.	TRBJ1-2	TGTGCCAGCAGCTGGGGACAACGAGATGGCTACACCTTC	CASSWGQRDGYTF
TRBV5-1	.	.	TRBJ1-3	TGCGCCAGCAGCTTGGGGGATGACCGAAACACCATATATTTT	CASSLGDDRNTIYF
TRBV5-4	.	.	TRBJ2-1	TGTGCCAGCAGCTCGGCGAAGGGGGTGGACGGCGATGAGCAGTTCTTC	CASSSAKGVDGDEQFF
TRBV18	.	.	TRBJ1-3	TGTGCCAGCTTACCACGGGGGGCTGGAAACACCATATATTTT	CASLPRGAGNTIYF
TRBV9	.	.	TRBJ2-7	TGTGCCAGCAGCGTTCGGCAGGGAGCCTACGAGCAGTACTTC	CASSVRQGAYEQYF
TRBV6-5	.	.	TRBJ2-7	TGTGCCAGCAGTAAACTCCGGGACGCATCCTACGAGCAGTACTTC	CASSKLRDASYEQYF
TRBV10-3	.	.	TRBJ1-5	TGTGCCATCAGTCCGGACGGATATCAGCCCCAGCATTTT	CAISPDGYQPQHF
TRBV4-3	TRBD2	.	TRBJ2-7	TGCGCCAGCAGCCAAGATTTGGCGCGGGGGGCCCCTATACTTGAGCAGTACTTC	CASSQDLARGAPILEQYF
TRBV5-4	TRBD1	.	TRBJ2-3	TGTGCCAGCAGCTCACAGGGGGCAGATGATACGCAGTATTTT	CASSSQGADDTQYF
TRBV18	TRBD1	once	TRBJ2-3	TGTGCCAGCTCTCAATACTCCGGGACAGGTAGCACAGATACGCAGTATTTT	CASSQYSGTGSTDTQYF
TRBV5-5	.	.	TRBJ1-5	TGTGCCAGCAGCTTGATGACAGATTTCAATCAGCCCCAGCATTTT	CASSLMTDFNQPQHF
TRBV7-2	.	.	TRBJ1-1	TGTGCCAGCAGCTTAAGTCCGCTAATGACAGGTCCGAACACTGAAGCTTTCTTT	CASSLSPLMTGPNTEAFF
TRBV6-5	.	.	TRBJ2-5	TGTGCCAGCACCGAAACAGGGCTGAAGGAGACCCAGTACTTC	CASTETGLKETQYF
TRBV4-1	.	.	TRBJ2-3	TGCGCCAGCAGCCAGAATCAGGGATTCACCGATACGCAGTATTTT	CASSQNQGFTDTQYF
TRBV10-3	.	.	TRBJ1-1	TGTGCCATCAGGATCAGGGGTGACACTGAAGCTTTCTTT	CAIRIRGDTEAFF
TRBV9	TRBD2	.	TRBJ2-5	TGTGCCAGCAGCGCCGGACTAGCCACCCAAGAGACCCAGTACTTC	CASSAGLATQETQYF
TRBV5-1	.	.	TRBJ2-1	TGCGCCAGCACGTCCTGGGGCGGAAACAATGAGCAGTTCTTC	CASTSWGGNNEQFF
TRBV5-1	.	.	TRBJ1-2	TGCGCCAGCAGCTTACTTGATTTCGGAGAGGCTGGCTACACCTTC	CASSLLDFGEAGYTF
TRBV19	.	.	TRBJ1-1	TGTGCCAGTAGTATAGAAGGGGGGAAGAGCACTGAAGCTTTCTTT	CASSIEGGKSTEAFF
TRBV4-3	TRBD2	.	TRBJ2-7	TGCGCCAGCAGCCCGGCCGGGGGGGGCGTCTACGAGCAGTACTTC	CASSPAGGGVYEQYF
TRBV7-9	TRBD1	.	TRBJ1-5	TGTGCCAGCAGCTTAGCGGGACAGGGGGGGAATCAGCCCCAGCATTTT	CASSLAGQGGNQPQHF
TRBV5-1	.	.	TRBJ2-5	TGCGCCAGCAGCTTGAGGCTCGCGGTTGAGACCCAGTACTTC	CASSLRLAVETQYF
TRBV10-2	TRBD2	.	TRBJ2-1	TGCGCCAGCAGGCTCCGACTAGCGGGGGCTTACAATGAGCAGTTCTTC	CASRLRLAGAYNEQFF
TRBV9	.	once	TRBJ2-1	TGTGCCAGCAGCGTTCGGGCCCAAGACAATGAGCAGTTCTTC	CASSVRAQDNEQFF
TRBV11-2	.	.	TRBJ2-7	TGTGCCAGCAGCTTACGGGGTCAGTGGGCTTACGAGCAGTACTTC	CASSLRGQWAYEQYF
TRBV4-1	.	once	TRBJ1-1	TGCGCCAGCAGCCAATGGGGCAGGGACACTGAAGCTTTCTTT	CASSQWGRDTEAFF
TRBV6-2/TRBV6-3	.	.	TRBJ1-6	TGTGCCAGCAGTCTGGGGATTTTCGCTTCTTCACCCCTCCACTTT	CASSLGIFASSPLHF